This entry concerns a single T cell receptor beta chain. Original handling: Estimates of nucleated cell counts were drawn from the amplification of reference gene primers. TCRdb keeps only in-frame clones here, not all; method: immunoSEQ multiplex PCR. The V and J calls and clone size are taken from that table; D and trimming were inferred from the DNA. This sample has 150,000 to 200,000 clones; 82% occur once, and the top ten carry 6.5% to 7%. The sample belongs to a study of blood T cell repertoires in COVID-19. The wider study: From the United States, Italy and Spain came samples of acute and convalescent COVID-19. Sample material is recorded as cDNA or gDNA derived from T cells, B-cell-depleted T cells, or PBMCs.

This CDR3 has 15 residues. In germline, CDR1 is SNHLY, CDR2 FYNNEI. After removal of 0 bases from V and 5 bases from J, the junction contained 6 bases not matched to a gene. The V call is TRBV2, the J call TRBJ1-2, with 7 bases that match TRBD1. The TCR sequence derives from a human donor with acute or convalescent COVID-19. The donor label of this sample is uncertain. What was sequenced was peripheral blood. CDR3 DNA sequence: TGTGCCAGCAGTGAAGCGACAGGGTCGGCGTATGGCTACACCTTC. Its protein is CASSEATGSAYGYTF.